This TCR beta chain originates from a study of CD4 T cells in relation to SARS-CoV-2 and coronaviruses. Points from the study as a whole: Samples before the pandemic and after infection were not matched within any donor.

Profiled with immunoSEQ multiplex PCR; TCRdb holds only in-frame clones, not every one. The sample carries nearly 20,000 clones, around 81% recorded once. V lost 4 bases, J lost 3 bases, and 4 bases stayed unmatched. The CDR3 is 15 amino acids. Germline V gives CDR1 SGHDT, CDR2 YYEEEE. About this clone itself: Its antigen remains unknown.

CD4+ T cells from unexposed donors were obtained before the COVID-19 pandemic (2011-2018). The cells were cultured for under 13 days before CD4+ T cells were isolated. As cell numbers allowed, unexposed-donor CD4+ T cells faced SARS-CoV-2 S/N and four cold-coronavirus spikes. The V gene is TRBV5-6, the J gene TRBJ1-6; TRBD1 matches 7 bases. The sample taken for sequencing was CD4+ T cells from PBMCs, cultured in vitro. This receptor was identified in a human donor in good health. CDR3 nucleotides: TGTGCCAGCAGCGTACAGGGGAACTATAATTCACCCCTCCACTTT. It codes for CASSVQGNYNSPLHF. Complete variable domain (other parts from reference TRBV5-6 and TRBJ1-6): DAGVTQSPTHLIKTRGQQVTLRCSPKSGHDTVSWYQQALGQGPQFIFQYYEEEERQRGNFPDRFSGHQFPNYSSELNVNALLLGDSALYLCASSVQGNYNSPLHFGNGTRLTVT.